The 13 T cell receptor beta chains below all came from one sample that was sequenced in a study of regulatory T cells in long-lasting Graves disease. Construction of the TCR beta libraries employed iRepertoire HTBI primers in conjunction with Arm-PCR of CDR3 regions. TCRdb fed the multiplex PCR reads into MiXCR, producing one record per CDR3 protein. Counted here are about 370,000 distinct CDR3 sequences, around a sixth occurring once; the ten biggest clones make up 20% to 25%. Stated time point: newly diagnosed GD, antithyroid drugs for less than 3 months. Construction of the TCR library relied on RNA isolated from PBMCs. Specimen: peripheral blood mononuclear cells (PBMCs), collected at new diagnosis, from a patient treated with antithyroid drugs. The receptor set was obtained from a female donor with Graves disease.

Only one count was recorded for this clonotype. The genes are TRBV20-1 and TRBJ2-7; 8 bases align to TRBD1. CDR3 length equals 16 residues. CDR1 is DFQATT, CDR2 SNEGSKA, per germline (reference sequence). The V segment lost 1 base and the J segment 5 bases; nucleotides outside the gene matches: 13. This CDR3 is CSARVSGRTGKDEQYF. The CDR3 DNA reads TGCAGTGCTAGAGTTTCGGGGAGGACAGGGAAGGACGAGCAGTACTTC.

This clonotype has ten or more counts. The chain joins TRBV11-2 to TRBJ1-6; D ambiguous. The CDR3 is 12 residues long. CDR1 SGHAT and CDR2 FQNNGV come from the germline V gene. V lost 5 bases and J 11 bases, leaving 10 bases between the germline ends. The CDR3 bases are TGTGCCAGCAGCCCTGTAGTGCCACCCCTCCACTTT. Translating gives CASSPVVPPLHF. Based on the CDR3 plus reference TRBV11-2 and TRBJ1-6, the full variable domain is EAGVAQSPRYKIIEKRQSVAFWCNPISGHATLYWYQQILGQGPKLLIQFQNNGVVDDSQLPKDRFSAERLKGVDSTLKIQPAKLEDSAVYLCASSPVVPPLHFGNGTRLTVT.

This clonotype was observed at least ten times. This chain uses TRBV30 with TRBJ2-1; 7 bases map to TRBD1. Unmatched junction bases numbered 6, after V lost 1 base and J lost 6 bases. The CDR3 covers 14 residues. Germline loops: CDR1 GTSNPN, CDR2 SVGIG (reference sequence). CDR3 amino acids: CAWSAYPGGNEQFF. The DNA of the CDR3 is TGTGCCTGGAGTGCCTACCCAGGGGGCAATGAGCAGTTCTTC.

This clonotype was counted many times. This chain uses TRBV25-1 with TRBJ2-2; D is ambiguous. CDR1 MGHDK and CDR2 SYGVNS come from the germline V gene. The CDR3 is made up of 16 amino acids. Trimming left V 2 bases short and J 6 bases short, with 16 bases between. CDR3: CASSELAWDDAGELFF. Written as DNA, the CDR3 is TGTGCCAGCAGTGAACTGGCTTGGGATGACGCCGGGGAGCTGTTTTTT.

The table lists this clonotype with a few counts. The V call is TRBV6-2 or TRBV6-3, the J call TRBJ2-1; D is possibly TRBD2 (7 bases). V was cut by 5 bases and J by 10 bases, with 15 bases left in between. The CDR3 runs to 13 residues. Per germline, CDR1 MNHEY and CDR2 SVGEGT. CDR3 loop: CASSGGAFLEQFF. In DNA form, the CDR3 reads TGTGCCAGCAGTGGGGGGGCCTTTTTGGAGCAGTTCTTC.

V usage is TRBV2 and J usage is TRBJ1-1, with a tentative D call TRBD1 (5 bases). The CDR3 loop spans 14 amino acids. The V and J ends lost 7 bases and 1 base respectively, with 13 bases between them. Per germline, CDR1 SNHLY and CDR2 FYNNEI. This CDR3 reads CASKPGRGNTEAFF. The CDR3 nucleotides are TGTGCCAGCAAACCGGGACGAGGGAACACTGAAGCTTTCTTT.

This clonotype was recorded many times. V is TRBV19 and J is TRBJ1-1, with 9 nucleotides matching TRBD1. The CDR3 totals 16 residues. Germline V gene sequence: CDR1 LNHDA, CDR2 SQIVND (reference sequence). Trimming cost V 3 bases and J 6 bases; bases outside gene matches: 11. The CDR3 sequence: CASSISGTGFRAEAFF. As DNA, the CDR3 is TGTGCCAGTAGTATCTCCGGGACAGGGTTTCGCGCTGAAGCTTTCTTT.

This clonotype was counted between two and nine times. The J gene is TRBJ2-2, the V gene TRBV3-1; 7 bases are a match to TRBD1. Germline V gene sequence: CDR1 LGHDT, CDR2 YNNKEL (reference sequence). The CDR3 contains 16 residues. V shed 1 base and J 7 bases; nucleotides not matched to a gene: 9. The CDR3 here is CASSQGVGGYGGELFF. The CDR3 coding sequence is TGTGCCAGCAGCCAAGGTGTAGGGGGCTATGGCGGGGAGCTGTTTTTT.

This clonotype appeared many times. V gene TRBV11-2 combines with J gene TRBJ2-7; D remains unclear. The CDR3 runs 12 residues. The germline V gene has CDR1 SGHAT and CDR2 FQNNGV. V was clipped by 4 bases and J by 3 bases, with 7 bases between them. The CDR3 nucleotides read TGTGCCAGCAGCTGGGGAAACTACGAGCAGTACTTC. Protein: CASSWGNYEQYF.

This chain links TRBV2 with TRBJ2-2; 10 bases match TRBD2. The CDR3 spans 18 residues. CDR1 SNHLY and CDR2 FYNNEI come from the germline V gene. Trimming took 4 bases from V and 1 from J; bases not matched to a gene: 9. The CDR3 DNA reads TGTGCCAGCAGTGGAACCGTGGAGCGGGAGGGGAACACCGGGGAGCTGTTTTTT. Residues: CASSGTVEREGNTGELFF.

This clonotype was seen more than once but under ten times. The chain links TRBV20-1 to TRBJ1-2; possible D gene TRBD1, 5 bases. Germline loops: CDR1 DFQATT, CDR2 SNEGSKA (reference sequence). This CDR3 spans 14 amino acids. Trimming took off 5 bases at V and 3 bases at J, with 16 bases between the two ends. CDR3 amino acids: CSAGPGADDYGYTF. In DNA, the CDR3 is TGCAGTGCTGGCCCCGGGGCTGACGACTATGGCTACACCTTC.

This clonotype appeared a few times. The chain links TRBV24-1 to TRBJ2-3; 7 positions agree with TRBD1. CDR1 and CDR2 (germline): KGHDR, SFDVKD. The V segment lost 5 bases and the J segment 0 bases; nucleotides outside the gene matches: 7. The CDR3 loop spans 16 amino acids. Here the CDR3 reads CATSATGQLSTDTQYF. CDR3 DNA sequence: TGTGCCACCAGTGCGACGGGACAGCTTAGCACAGATACGCAGTATTTT.

With respect to this clonotype: Since a far larger clone is one base different, this is likely a read error. This chain links TRBV7-2 with TRBJ1-2; 7 bases are a match to TRBD1. This CDR3 has 18 residues. The trim removed 4 bases at V and 4 bases at J, leaving 18 bases unmatched. The germline V gene has CDR1 SGHTA and CDR2 FQGNSA. In nucleotides, the CDR3 is TGTGCCAGCAGCTCAAAACTATACCGACAGGGATTGAGCTATGGCTACACCTTC. Amino acid sequence: CASSSKLYRQGLSYGYTF.